This T cell receptor beta chain was identified during a study of blood T cell repertoires in COVID-19. About the study: The study drew acute and convalescent COVID-19 samples from the United States, Italy and Spain.

Germline V gives CDR1 SGHDT, CDR2 YYEEEE. The CDR3 totals 14 residues. Losses at the gene ends were 2 bases for V and 2 bases for J; bases not matched to a gene: 3. Original processing notes: Estimates of nucleated cell counts were drawn from the amplification of reference gene primers. Measured with immunoSEQ multiplex PCR; TCRdb has only the in-frame clones, and not every one. D and trimming were read from the DNA, whereas the V and J calls and clone size are those reported in that table. The sample includes tens of thousands of clones, around four fifths of them seen just once. This receptor was obtained from a human donor in a cohort sampled during active COVID-19. The chain is built from TRBV5-6 and TRBJ2-5; 7 bases are a match to TRBD2. The sequenced sample consisted of peripheral blood. The CDR3, as DNA: TGTGCCAGCAGCTTAGCGGGGATACAAGAGACCCAGTACTTC. Translated: CASSLAGIQETQYF.